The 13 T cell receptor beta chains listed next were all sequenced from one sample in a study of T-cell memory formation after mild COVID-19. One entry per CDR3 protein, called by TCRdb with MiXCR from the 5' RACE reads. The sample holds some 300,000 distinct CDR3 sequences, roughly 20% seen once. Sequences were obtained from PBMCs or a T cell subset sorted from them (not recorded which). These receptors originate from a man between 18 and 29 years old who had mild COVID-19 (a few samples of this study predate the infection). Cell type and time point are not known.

The CDR3 nucleotides are TGTGCCAGCAGCGTAGGAAGGGGCGGTTATCAGCCCCAGCATTTT. As protein: CASSVGRGGYQPQHF. The gene calls are TRBV3-1 and TRBJ1-5; TRBD1 might be the D (5 bases). Trimming took off 5 bases at V and 5 bases at J, with 16 bases between the two ends. Germline V gene sequence: CDR1 LGHDT, CDR2 YNNKEL (reference sequence). CDR3 length: 15 residues.

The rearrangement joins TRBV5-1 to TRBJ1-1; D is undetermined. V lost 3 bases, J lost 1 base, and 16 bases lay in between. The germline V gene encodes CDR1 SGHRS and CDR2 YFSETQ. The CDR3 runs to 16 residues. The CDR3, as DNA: TGCGCCAGCAGCTGGGCTGGGGTGGCCACGAACACTGAAGCTTTCTTT. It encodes CASSWAGVATNTEAFF. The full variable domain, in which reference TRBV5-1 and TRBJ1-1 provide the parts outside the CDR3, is KAGVTQTPRYLIKTRGQQVTLSCSPISGHRSVSWYQQTPGQGLQFLFEYFSETQRNKGNFPGRFSGRQFSNSRSEMNVSTLELGDSALYLCASSWAGVATNTEAFFGQGTRLTVV.

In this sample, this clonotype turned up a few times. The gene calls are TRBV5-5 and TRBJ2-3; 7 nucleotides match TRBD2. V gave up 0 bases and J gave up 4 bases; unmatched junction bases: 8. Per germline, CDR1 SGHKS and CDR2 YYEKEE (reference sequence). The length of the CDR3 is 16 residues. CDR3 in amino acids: CASSLAVGGVADTQYF. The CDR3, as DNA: TGTGCCAGCAGCTTGGCCGTGGGGGGGGTGGCAGATACGCAGTATTTT.

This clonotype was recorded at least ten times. Here the CDR3 reads CASSSQPSGGADEQFF. Written as DNA, the CDR3 is TGCGCCAGCAGCTCTCAGCCCAGCGGGGGGGCGGATGAGCAGTTCTTC. The chain is built from TRBV5-1 and TRBJ2-1; 10 bases match TRBD2. This CDR3 comprises 16 residues. V gave up 3 bases and J gave up 8 bases; unmatched junction bases: 11. CDR1 is SGHRS and CDR2 is YFSETQ in the germline V gene. The entire variable domain, with the rest obtained from reference TRBV5-1 and TRBJ2-1, is as follows: KAGVTQTPRYLIKTRGQQVTLSCSPISGHRSVSWYQQTPGQGLQFLFEYFSETQRNKGNFPGRFSGRQFSNSRSEMNVSTLELGDSALYLCASSSQPSGGADEQFFGPGTRLTVL.

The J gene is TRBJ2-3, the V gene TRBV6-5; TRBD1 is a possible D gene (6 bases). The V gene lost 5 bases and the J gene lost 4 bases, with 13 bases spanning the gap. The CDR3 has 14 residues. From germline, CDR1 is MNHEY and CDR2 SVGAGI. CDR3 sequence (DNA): TGTGCCAGCAGTACCCAAAGGGGGTCAGATACGCAGTATTTT. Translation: CASSTQRGSDTQYF.

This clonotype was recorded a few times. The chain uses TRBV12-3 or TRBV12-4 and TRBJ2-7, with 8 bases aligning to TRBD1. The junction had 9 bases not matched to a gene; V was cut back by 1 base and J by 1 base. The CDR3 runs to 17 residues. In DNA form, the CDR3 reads TGTGCCAGCAGTTTAGGGACAGGGCGTAGTGGGTCCTACGAGCAGTACTTC. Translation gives CASSLGTGRSGSYEQYF.

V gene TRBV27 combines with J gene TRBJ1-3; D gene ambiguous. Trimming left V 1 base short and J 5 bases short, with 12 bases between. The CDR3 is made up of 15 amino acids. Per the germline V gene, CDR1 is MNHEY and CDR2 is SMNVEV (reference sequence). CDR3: CASSLYEPFRNTIYF. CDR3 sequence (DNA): TGTGCCAGCAGTTTATATGAGCCCTTCAGAAACACCATATATTTT.

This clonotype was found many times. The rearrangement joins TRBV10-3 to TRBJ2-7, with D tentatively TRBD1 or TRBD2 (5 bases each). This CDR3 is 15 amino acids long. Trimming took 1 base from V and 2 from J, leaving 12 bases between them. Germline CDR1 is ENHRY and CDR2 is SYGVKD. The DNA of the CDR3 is TGTGCCATCAGTGAGTACTCAGGGAGCACCTACGAGCAGTACGTC. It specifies CAISEYSGSTYEQYV.

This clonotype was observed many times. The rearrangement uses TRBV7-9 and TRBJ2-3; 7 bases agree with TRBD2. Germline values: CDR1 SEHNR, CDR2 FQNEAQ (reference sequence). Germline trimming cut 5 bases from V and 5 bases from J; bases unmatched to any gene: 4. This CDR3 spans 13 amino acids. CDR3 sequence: CASSPWGGDTQYF. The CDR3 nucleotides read TGTGCCAGCAGCCCCTGGGGGGGAGATACGCAGTATTTT.

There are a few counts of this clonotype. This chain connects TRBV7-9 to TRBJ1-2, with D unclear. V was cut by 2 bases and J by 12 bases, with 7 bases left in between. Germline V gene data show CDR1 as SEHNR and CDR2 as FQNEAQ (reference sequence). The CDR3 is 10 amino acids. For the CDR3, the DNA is TGTGCCAGCAGCTTACAGAACGACACCTTC. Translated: CASSLQNDTF.

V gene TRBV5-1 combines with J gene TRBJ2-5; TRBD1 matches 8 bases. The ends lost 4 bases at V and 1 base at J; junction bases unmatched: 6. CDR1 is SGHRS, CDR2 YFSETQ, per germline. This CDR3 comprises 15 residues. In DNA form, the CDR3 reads TGCGCCAGCAGCCTACGGACAGGGCCCCAAGAGACCCAGTACTTC. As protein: CASSLRTGPQETQYF. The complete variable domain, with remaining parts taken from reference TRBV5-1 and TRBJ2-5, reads KAGVTQTPRYLIKTRGQQVTLSCSPISGHRSVSWYQQTPGQGLQFLFEYFSETQRNKGNFPGRFSGRQFSNSRSEMNVSTLELGDSALYLCASSLRTGPQETQYFGPGTRLLVL.

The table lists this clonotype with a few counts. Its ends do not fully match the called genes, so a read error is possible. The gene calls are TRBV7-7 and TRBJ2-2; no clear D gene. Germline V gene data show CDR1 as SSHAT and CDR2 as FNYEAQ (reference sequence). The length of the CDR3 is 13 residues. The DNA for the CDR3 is TGTGCTAGCAGCTCGATGAACACCGGGGAGCTGTTTTTT. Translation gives CASSSMNTGELFF.

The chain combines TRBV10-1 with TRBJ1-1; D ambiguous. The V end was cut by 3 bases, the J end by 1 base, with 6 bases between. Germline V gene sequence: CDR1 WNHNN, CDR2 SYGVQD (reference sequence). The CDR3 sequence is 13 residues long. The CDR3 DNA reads TGCGCCAGCAGTGACCAGGAGAACACTGAAGCTTTCTTT. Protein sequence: CASSDQENTEAFF.